A single sample is the source of the 20 T cell receptor beta chains below, sequenced in a study of cytotoxic CD8 clonotypes in ibrutinib-treated CLL. TCRdb's copy holds only in-frame clones and misses some; the assay was immunoSEQ multiplex PCR. This sample carries some 130,000 clones, less than 95% of them seen once, and the ten largest clones take about a tenth. This specimen consisted of PBMCs, obtained after 12 months of ibrutinib treatment. The receptors were gathered from a human donor with chronic lymphocytic leukemia.

This chain joins TRBV18 and TRBJ2-7; TRBD1 matches 8 bases. Looked up from germline, CDR1 is KGHSH and CDR2 is LQKENI. The CDR3 runs to 15 residues. V trimming: 0 bases; J trimming: 5 bases; junction bases outside the gene matches: 6. The CDR3 DNA follows: TGTGCCAGCTCACCACCCGGGACAGGTGGCCACGAGCAGTACTTC. Protein: CASSPPGTGGHEQYF.

The CDR3 is CASRSGDAGNQPQHF. The CDR3 DNA reads TGTGCCAGCCGAAGTGGGGACGCCGGCAATCAGCCCCAGCATTTT. The J gene is TRBJ1-5, the V gene TRBV28; tentatively, D is TRBD1 (5 bases). CDR1 MDHEN and CDR2 SYDVKM come from the germline V gene. The CDR3 runs 15 residues. Trimming removed 8 bases from V and 2 bases from J, with 16 bases in between.

CDR3 residues: CASSVFGTSGTEDTQYF. For the CDR3, the DNA is TGTGCCAGCAGCGTATTTGGGACTAGCGGGACCGAAGATACGCAGTATTTT. The V gene is TRBV9, the J gene TRBJ2-3; 13 nucleotides match TRBD2. Germline-derived CDR1 and CDR2 are SGDLS and YYNGEE. V was pared by 1 base and J by 5 bases, with 7 bases of the junction left unmatched. The CDR3 length is 17 residues.

This clone showed up just once. The rearrangement joins TRBV21-1 to TRBJ2-2; the D call of TRBD1 is as the table states it, not checked on the DNA. TRBV21-1 corresponds to a pseudogene. The CDR3 runs to 19 residues. The CDR3 here is CASSKRTGQGAGTGGELFF. Written as DNA, the CDR3 is TGTGCCAGCAGCAAGCGAACGGGACAGGGGGCGGGTACCGGCGGGGAGCTGTTTTTT.

The chain couples TRBV18 to TRBJ2-7, with 9 positions matching TRBD1. The J segment lost 5 bases and the V segment lost 5 bases, leaving 13 bases of the junction unmatched. Germline loops: CDR1 KGHSH, CDR2 LQKENI. This CDR3 has 16 amino acids. In DNA, the CDR3 is TGTGCCAGCTCATCTAAAACCGGGACAGGGCTCCACGAGCAGTACTTC. Translated: CASSSKTGTGLHEQYF.

The genes are TRBV30 and TRBJ1-2; TRBD1 aligns across 9 bases. This CDR3 spans 12 amino acids. The germline V gene has CDR1 GTSNPN and CDR2 SVGIG (reference sequence). J lost 8 bases, V lost 4 bases, and 5 bases had no gene match. The CDR3: CAWTGQGGGYTF. CDR3 nucleotide sequence: TGTGCCTGGACGGGACAGGGTGGAGGCTACACCTTC.

The chain uses TRBV27 and TRBJ2-7; unclear D gene. The CDR3 consists of 15 residues. V dropped 3 bases and J dropped 1 base, with 13 bases sitting between them. Germline CDR1 is MNHEY and CDR2 is SMNVEV (reference sequence). CDR3 DNA: TGTGCCAGCAGTTTTGGCGCAGCCCTTTCCTACGAGCAGTACTTC. The encoded protein is CASSFGAALSYEQYF.

The J gene is TRBJ1-1, the V gene TRBV2, with a weak D call TRBD1 (5 bases). Between the trimmed V and J ends, which lost 7 bases and 7 bases, there was a span of 16 bases. CDR1 and CDR2 (germline): SNHLY, FYNNEI. There are 13 residues in the CDR3. In nucleotides, the CDR3 is TGTGCCAGCACTTACGGGGGTGATGGTGAAGCTTTCTTT. This codes for CASTYGGDGEAFF.

This clone was recorded once. At the DNA level, this CDR3 is encoded by other sequences in the same sample as well. This chain connects TRBV7-2 to TRBJ2-1; 8 nucleotides agree with TRBD2. This CDR3 spans 15 amino acids. The germline V gene has CDR1 SGHTA and CDR2 FQGNSA. Trimming cost V 6 bases and J 3 bases; bases outside gene matches: 7. The CDR3 DNA reads TGTGCCAGCAGTCCAAAGCGGGAGCTCTACAATGAGCAGTTCTTC. Protein product: CASSPKRELYNEQFF.

The chain has TRBV20-1 and TRBJ2-7; D is unresolved. Germline V gives CDR1 DFQATT, CDR2 SNEGSKA (reference sequence). The germline V and J ends were trimmed by 3 bases and 3 bases, with 6 bases remaining between them. The CDR3 sequence is 11 residues long. This CDR3 reads CSARSGYEQYF. In DNA, the CDR3 is TGCAGTGCTAGGTCCGGCTACGAGCAGTACTTC.

The genes are TRBV11-3 and TRBJ2-2; D gene unclear. The CDR3 spans 15 residues. The germline V gene has CDR1 SGHNT and CDR2 YENEEA. V lost 5 bases, J lost 0 bases, and 10 bases lay in between. The CDR3 here is CASSPDGSNTGELFF. For the CDR3, the DNA is TGTGCCAGCAGCCCCGACGGATCGAACACCGGGGAGCTGTTTTTT.

The chain is built from TRBV5-4 and TRBJ1-3, with 7 bases identical to TRBD1. V trimming: 4 bases; J trimming: 4 bases; junction bases outside the gene matches: 8. The CDR3 is 15 residues long. The germline V gene has CDR1 SGHNT and CDR2 YYREEE (reference sequence). The CDR3 bases are TGTGCCAGCAGCCCTTCGGGGACAGACGGAAACACCATATATTTT. Its translation: CASSPSGTDGNTIYF. Full variable domain (remainder filled in from reference TRBV5-4 and TRBJ1-3): ETGVTQSPTHLIKTRGQQVTLRCSSQSGHNTVSWYQQALGQGPQFIFQYYREEENGRGNFPPRFSGLQFPNYSSELNVNALELDDSALYLCASSPSGTDGNTIYFGEGSWLTVV.

The chain has TRBV6-6 and TRBJ1-4; D is undetermined. The CDR3 runs 11 residues. V lost 7 bases, J lost 6 bases, and 6 bases lay in between. CDR1 is MNHNY and CDR2 is SVGAGI in the germline V gene (reference sequence). Here the CDR3 reads CASTRDEKLFF. The CDR3 coding sequence is TGTGCCAGCACCAGAGATGAAAAACTGTTTTTT.

This CDR3 reads CASSRLAGDADTQYF. In nucleotides, the CDR3 is TGTGCCAGTAGTAGGCTAGCGGGAGATGCAGATACGCAGTATTTT. The chain is built from TRBV19 and TRBJ2-3; 10 bases fit TRBD2. The CDR3 consists of 15 residues. Trimming took 4 bases from V and 4 from J; bases not matched to a gene: 5. Germline V CDR1 and CDR2: LNHDA, SQIVND (reference sequence).

V and J are TRBV7-9 and TRBJ2-3; TRBD2 matches at 9 bases. This CDR3 region has 16 residues. The germline CDR1 and CDR2 sequences are SEHNR and FQNEAQ (reference sequence). The J segment lost 2 bases and the V segment lost 6 bases, leaving 9 bases of the junction unmatched. CDR3: CASRPKLAGLTDTQYF. In DNA, the CDR3 is TGTGCCAGCAGGCCTAAACTAGCGGGCCTCACAGATACGCAGTATTTT.

CDR3 region: CASSYRGQINEQFF. CDR3 DNA sequence: TGTGCCAGCAGTTACAGGGGACAGATTAATGAGCAGTTCTTC. This sequence joins TRBV6-5 and TRBJ2-1, with TRBD1 matching 7 bases. Germline V gene sequence: CDR1 MNHEY, CDR2 SVGAGI. The CDR3 extends over 14 amino acids. The junction had 5 bases not matched to a gene; V was cut back by 2 bases and J by 7 bases.

This clone was recorded once. The chain recombines TRBV7-6 with TRBJ2-1, with TRBD1 identical over 9 bases. The V and J ends lost 5 bases and 1 base, in that order; junction bases with no gene match: 3. CDR1 SGHVS and CDR2 FNYEAQ come from the germline V gene. CDR3 size: 15 residues. CDR3 sequence: CASSRGTGSYNEQFF. The DNA for the CDR3 is TGTGCCAGCAGCCGAGGGACAGGGTCCTACAATGAGCAGTTCTTC.

The V gene is TRBV30, the J gene TRBJ1-6, with D perhaps TRBD1 (5 bases). Germline CDR1 GTSNPN, CDR2 SVGIG (reference sequence). Trimming cost V 2 bases and J 6 bases, with 11 bases left between them. The length of the CDR3 is 14 residues. CDR3 loop: CAWSSGGTNSPLHF. CDR3 coding DNA: TGTGCCTGGAGTTCGGGGGGTACTAATTCACCCCTCCACTTT.

This clone occurred a few times. The V gene is TRBV5-1, the J gene TRBJ1-2; 12 nucleotides align to TRBD1. Losses at the gene ends were 3 bases for V and 6 bases for J; bases not matched to a gene: 3. The CDR3 extends over 14 amino acids. Per the germline V gene, CDR1 is SGHRS and CDR2 is YFSETQ. CDR3 bases: TGCGCCAGCAGCTCCGGGACAGGGGGCGATGGCTACACCTTC. Translated: CASSSGTGGDGYTF.

The chain joins TRBV19 to TRBJ2-3, with D possibly TRBD2 on 7 matching bases. V was cut by 3 bases and J by 4 bases, with 14 bases left in between. The CDR3 length is 15 residues. In germline, CDR1 is LNHDA, CDR2 SQIVND (reference sequence). CDR3 region: CASSIIRGAADTQYF. Written as DNA, the CDR3 is TGTGCCAGTAGTATCATTCGGGGGGCCGCAGATACGCAGTATTTT.